Below are 13 T cell receptor beta chains sequenced from a single sample in a study of human versus mouse CDR3 diversity and MHC coevolution. TCRdb's table, derived via immunoSEQ multiplex PCR, lists solely in-frame clones and lacks some. The sample holds 60,000 or so clones, 90% to 95% seen once. Specimen: naive CD4+ T cells from blood. Subset here: CD45RO-negative CD62L-positive naive CD4 T cells. Receptor source: a person aged 55 to 69 in good health.

The chain employs TRBV7-8 and TRBJ1-5, with TRBD1 as a possible D gene (5 bases). The V and J ends lost 2 bases and 7 bases respectively, with 15 bases between them. Germline CDR1 reads SGHVS; CDR2 reads FQNEAQ. This CDR3 contains 15 residues. The CDR3: CASSLFPGVQQPQHF. In nucleotides, the CDR3 is TGTGCCAGCAGCTTATTTCCGGGGGTTCAACAGCCCCAGCATTTT.

The V gene is TRBV6-4, the J gene TRBJ2-7; TRBD2 matches 7 bases. CDR1 is MRHNA and CDR2 is SNTAGT in the germline V gene. The CDR3 is 16 amino acids. V lost 6 bases and J lost 0; bases outside the gene matches: 11. The CDR3 nucleotides are TGTGCCAGCAGGACGACTAGCTCCACTGTCTCCTACGAGCAGTACTTC. This encodes CASRTTSSTVSYEQYF.

On this clone: This sample includes further DNA sequences coding for the same CDR3. The rearrangement uses TRBV2 and TRBJ2-7; D is ambiguous. The length of the CDR3 is 14 residues. Germline V lookup: CDR1 SNHLY, CDR2 FYNNEI. Trimming left V 7 bases short and J 2 bases short, with 15 bases between. The CDR3 region is CASTGSQTAYEQYF. The DNA of the CDR3 is TGTGCCAGCACAGGATCCCAGACCGCCTACGAGCAGTACTTC.

V gene TRBV7-2 combines with J gene TRBJ1-2, with D maybe TRBD1 (5 bases). The V gene lost 2 bases and the J gene lost 7 bases, with 14 bases spanning the gap. CDR3 length: 14 amino acids. Per the germline V gene, CDR1 is SGHTA and CDR2 is FQGNSA. The CDR3 sequence: CASSLSSRAAGYTF. The CDR3 DNA follows: TGTGCCAGCAGCTTATCTTCCAGGGCGGCTGGCTACACCTTC.

The rearrangement uses TRBV2 and TRBJ2-1, with D hard to call. Trimming took off 3 bases at V and 9 bases at J, with 18 bases between the two ends. Germline CDR1 SNHLY, CDR2 FYNNEI. This CDR3 region has 15 residues. As DNA, the CDR3 is TGTGCCAGCAGTGAGATGTTGGTTCTTTCGGGTGAGCAGTTCTTC. This sequence encodes CASSEMLVLSGEQFF.

V gene TRBV5-6 combines with J gene TRBJ1-1; TRBD1 agrees at 7 bases. This CDR3 is built from 14 residues. CDR1 is SGHDT, CDR2 YYEEEE, per germline. V gave up 6 bases and J gave up 0 bases; unmatched junction bases: 5. In DNA, the CDR3 is TGTGCCAGCATTAAGGGGGCCGTGAACACTGAAGCTTTCTTT. Translating it yields CASIKGAVNTEAFF.

The rearrangement uses TRBV30 and TRBJ1-4, with a tentative D call TRBD1 (5 bases). The CDR3 has 11 amino acids. Between the trimmed V and J ends, which lost 3 bases and 8 bases, there was a span of 7 bases. Germline loops: CDR1 GTSNPN, CDR2 SVGIG (reference sequence). The CDR3 bases are TGTGCCTGGAGGCGGGACGAAAAACTGTTTTTT. It yields the protein CAWRRDEKLFF.

This chain uses TRBV7-2 with TRBJ2-1; no firm D call. The CDR3 has 15 residues. The V and J ends lost 4 bases and 2 bases respectively, with 12 bases between them. Germline V CDR1 and CDR2: SGHTA, FQGNSA. Here the CDR3 reads CASSSDGGTYNEQFF. The CDR3 nucleotides read TGTGCCAGCAGCTCAGATGGCGGTACCTACAATGAGCAGTTCTTC. The full variable domain, with the rest looked up from reference TRBV7-2 and TRBJ2-1, is GAGVSQSPSNKVTEKGKDVELRCDPISGHTALYWYRQSLGQGLEFLIYFQGNSAPDKSGLPSDRFSAERTGGSVSTLTIQRTQQEDSAVYLCASSSDGGTYNEQFFGPGTRLTVL.

The V call is TRBV5-6, the J call TRBJ2-1; 10 positions match TRBD2. Germline CDR1 is SGHDT and CDR2 is YYEEEE. This CDR3 spans 17 amino acids. V lost 5 bases and J lost 6; bases outside the gene matches: 14. CDR3 amino acids: CASRDRVSTSGINEQFF. The DNA for the CDR3 is TGTGCCAGCAGGGATCGAGTGAGTACTAGCGGGATCAATGAGCAGTTCTTC. Full variable domain (remainder filled in from reference TRBV5-6 and TRBJ2-1): DAGVTQSPTHLIKTRGQQVTLRCSPKSGHDTVSWYQQALGQGPQFIFQYYEEEERQRGNFPDRFSGHQFPNYSSELNVNALLLGDSALYLCASRDRVSTSGINEQFFGPGTRLTVL.

The rearrangement joins TRBV30 to TRBJ2-1, with D hard to call. Germline V gene sequence: CDR1 GTSNPN, CDR2 SVGIG (reference sequence). This CDR3 spans 13 amino acids. The germline V and J ends were trimmed by 2 bases and 7 bases, with 12 bases remaining between them. The CDR3 is CAWSFYPGNEQFF. The CDR3 DNA reads TGTGCCTGGAGTTTCTATCCCGGGAATGAGCAGTTCTTC. The variable domain in full, with the rest retrieved from reference TRBV30 and TRBJ2-1, is SQTIHQWPATLVQPVGSPLSLECTVEGTSNPNLYWYRQAAGRGLQLLFYSVGIGQISSEVPQNLSASRPQDRQFILSSKKLLLSDSGFYLCAWSFYPGNEQFFGPGTRLTVL.

J is TRBJ2-1 and V is TRBV2; D uncertain. The V end was cut by 6 bases, the J end by 8 bases, with 8 bases between. Germline-derived CDR1 and CDR2 are SNHLY and FYNNEI. This CDR3 contains 11 residues. CDR3 sequence reads: CASSLGDEQFF. The CDR3 coding sequence is TGTGCCAGCAGCCTAGGCGATGAGCAGTTCTTC. Full variable domain (missing parts from reference TRBV2 and TRBJ2-1): EPEVTQTPSHQVTQMGQEVILRCVPISNHLYFYWYRQILGQKVEFLVSFYNNEISEKSEIFDDQFSVERPDGSNFTLKIRSTKLEDSAMYFCASSLGDEQFFGPGTRLTVL.

This sequence joins TRBV30 and TRBJ1-4; unclear D gene. V was clipped by 1 base and J by 4 bases, with 10 bases between them. The CDR3 is 14 amino acids. In germline, CDR1 is GTSNPN, CDR2 SVGIG (reference sequence). CDR3 bases: TGTGCCTGGAGTGCCCGAAGCGGTAATGAAAAACTGTTTTTT. Translating gives CAWSARSGNEKLFF.

The chain couples TRBV29-1 to TRBJ1-2; 9 nucleotides agree with TRBD1. Trimming at V came to 6 bases and at J to 5 bases, leaving 7 bases not matched to a gene. CDR3 size: 13 residues. The germline V gene has CDR1 SQVTM and CDR2 ANQGSEA. CDR3 amino acids: CSVGLGQGYGYTF. The CDR3 nucleotides are TGCAGCGTAGGGCTCGGACAGGGGTATGGCTACACCTTC.